Listed below are T cell receptor beta chains from one sample, sequenced in a study of shared clonotypes between healthy human individuals. Assay: immunoSEQ multiplex PCR; the TCRdb copy retains only in-frame clones and omits some. Among 600,000 to 800,000 clones listed, 72% were seen once. Source material: memory CD4+ T cells sorted from blood. These receptors were obtained from a woman in her 30s in good health. Each CDR3 is given without its conserved first and last residue.

V,length,J,CDR3
TRBV11-2,11,TRBJ2-7,ASSQGQGREQY
TRBV2,13,TRBJ2-3,ASSRRVTSTDTQY
TRBV5-1,16,TRBJ2-5,ASSLRLRGPKSKETQY
TRBV25-1,12,TRBJ1-2,ASSFGTANYGYT
TRBV7-9,13,TRBJ2-7,ASSLTGGATYEQY
TRBV28,11,TRBJ1-1,ASSLSGWQAGF
TRBV18,13,TRBJ2-3,ASSAKAGEADTQY
TRBV7-3,13,TRBJ1-1,ASSFGGTGGTEAF
TRBV30,10,TRBJ2-1,AMPGLGNEQF
TRBV11-2,15,TRBJ2-7,ASSLDFVGRDWYEQY
TRBV7-9,11,TRBJ1-2,ASSLGVPDGYT
TRBV18,12,TRBJ2-5,ASSPGQGAETQY
TRBV28,10,TRBJ1-1,ASSLRWTEAF
TRBV6-5,12,TRBJ2-7,ASRDLTGDYEQY
TRBV10-3,12,TRBJ2-1,ATGDRSSYNEQF
TRBV28,14,TRBJ2-1,ASSSPGQGFYNEQF
TRBV4-1,14,TRBJ1-3,ASSQGQGASGNTIY
TRBV4-1,14,TRBJ2-7,ASSQVPAGTKYEQY
TRBV13,16,TRBJ2-2,ASSFGFSSGRGSGELF
TRBV14,11,TRBJ2-4,ASSDGQGIIQY
TRBV5-1,11,TRBJ2-1,ASSLVVGHEQF
TRBV7-9,14,TRBJ2-3,ASSLLAGVSTDTQY
TRBV19,11,TRBJ1-4,ASSPLTNEKLF
TRBV19,9,TRBJ1-1,ASSIRDRAF
TRBV6-1,11,TRBJ1-5,ASNTGQNQPQH
TRBV6-5,13,TRBJ2-7,ASSYSPETSYEQY
TRBV6-1,14,TRBJ2-2,ASSESTSGIAGELF
TRBV18,11,TRBJ2-7,ASSAGLSYEQY
TRBV28,13,TRBJ2-7,ASSSSGLAGSKQY
TRBV25-1,11,TRBJ2-7,ASSEWSTGEQY
TRBV19,14,TRBJ2-1,ASTSSGRAGGNEQF